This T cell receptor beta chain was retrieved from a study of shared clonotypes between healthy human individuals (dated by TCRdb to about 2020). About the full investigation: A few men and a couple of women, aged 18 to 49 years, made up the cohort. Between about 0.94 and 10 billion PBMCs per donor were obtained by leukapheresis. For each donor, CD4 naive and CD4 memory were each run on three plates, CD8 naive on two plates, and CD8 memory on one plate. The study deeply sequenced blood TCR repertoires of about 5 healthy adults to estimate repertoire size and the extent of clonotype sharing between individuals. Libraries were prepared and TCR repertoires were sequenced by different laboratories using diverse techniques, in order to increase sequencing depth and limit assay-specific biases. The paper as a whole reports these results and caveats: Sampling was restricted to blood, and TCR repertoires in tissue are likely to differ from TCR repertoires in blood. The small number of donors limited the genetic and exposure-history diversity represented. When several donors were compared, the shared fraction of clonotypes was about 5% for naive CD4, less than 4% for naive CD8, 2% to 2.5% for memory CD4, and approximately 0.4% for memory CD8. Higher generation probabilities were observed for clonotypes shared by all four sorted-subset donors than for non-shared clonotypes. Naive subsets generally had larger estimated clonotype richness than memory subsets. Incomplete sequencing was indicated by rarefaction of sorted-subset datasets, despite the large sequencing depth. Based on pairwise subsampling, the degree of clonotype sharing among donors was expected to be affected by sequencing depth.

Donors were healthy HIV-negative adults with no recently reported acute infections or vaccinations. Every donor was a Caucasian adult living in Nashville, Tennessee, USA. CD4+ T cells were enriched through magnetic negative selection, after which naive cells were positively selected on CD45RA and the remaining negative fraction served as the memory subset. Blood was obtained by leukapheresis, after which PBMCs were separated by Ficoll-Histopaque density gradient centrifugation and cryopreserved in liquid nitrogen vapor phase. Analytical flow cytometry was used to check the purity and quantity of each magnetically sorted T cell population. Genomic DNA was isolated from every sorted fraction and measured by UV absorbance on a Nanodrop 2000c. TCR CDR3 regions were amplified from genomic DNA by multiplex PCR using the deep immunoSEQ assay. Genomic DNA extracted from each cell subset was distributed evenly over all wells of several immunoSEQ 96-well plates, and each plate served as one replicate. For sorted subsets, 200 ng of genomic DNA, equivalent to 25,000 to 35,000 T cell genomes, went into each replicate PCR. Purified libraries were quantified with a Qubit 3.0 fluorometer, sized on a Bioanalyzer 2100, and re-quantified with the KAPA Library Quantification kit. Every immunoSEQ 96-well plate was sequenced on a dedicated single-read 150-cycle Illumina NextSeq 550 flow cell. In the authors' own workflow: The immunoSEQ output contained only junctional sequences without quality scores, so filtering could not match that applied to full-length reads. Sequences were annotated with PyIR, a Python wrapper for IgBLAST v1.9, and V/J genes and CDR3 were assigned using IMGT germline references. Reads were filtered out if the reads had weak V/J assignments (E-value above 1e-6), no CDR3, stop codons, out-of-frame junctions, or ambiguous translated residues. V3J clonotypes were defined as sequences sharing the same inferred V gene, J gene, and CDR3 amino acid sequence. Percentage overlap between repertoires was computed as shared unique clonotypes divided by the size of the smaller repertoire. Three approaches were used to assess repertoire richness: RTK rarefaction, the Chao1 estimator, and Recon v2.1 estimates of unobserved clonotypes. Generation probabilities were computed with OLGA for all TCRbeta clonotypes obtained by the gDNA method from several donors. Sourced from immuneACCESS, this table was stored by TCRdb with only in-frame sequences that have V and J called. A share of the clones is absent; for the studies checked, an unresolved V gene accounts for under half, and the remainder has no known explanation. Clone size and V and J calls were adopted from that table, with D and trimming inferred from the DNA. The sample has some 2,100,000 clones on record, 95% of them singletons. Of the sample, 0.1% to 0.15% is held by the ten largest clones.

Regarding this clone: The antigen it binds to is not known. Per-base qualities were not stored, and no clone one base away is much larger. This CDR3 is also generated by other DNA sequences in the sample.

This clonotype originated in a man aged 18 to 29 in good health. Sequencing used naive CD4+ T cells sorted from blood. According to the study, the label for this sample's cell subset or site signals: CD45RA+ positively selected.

The CDR3 amino acid sequence is: CASSLPGTGELFF. The DNA sequence reads TGTGCCAGCAGTTTACCGGGGACCGGGGAGCTGTTTTTT. Here the chain combines TRBV28 and TRBJ2-2; TRBD2 might be the D gene, on 5 matching bases. The CDR3 sequence holds 13 residues, the cysteine and phenylalanine included. CDR3 DNA is the only sequence kept; it has 39 bases, read in frame from the first base. Reading the germline V gene gives CDR1 MDHEN and CDR2 SYDVKM. The V and J ends are trimmed by 2 bases and 5 bases, leaving 6 bases between them.